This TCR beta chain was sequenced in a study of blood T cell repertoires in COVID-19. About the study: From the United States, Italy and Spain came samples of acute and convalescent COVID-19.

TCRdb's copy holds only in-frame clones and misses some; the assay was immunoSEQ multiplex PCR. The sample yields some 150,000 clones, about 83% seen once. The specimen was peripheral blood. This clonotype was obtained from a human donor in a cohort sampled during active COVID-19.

The CDR3 spells CASSPGADGYTF. In DNA, the CDR3 is TGTGCCAGCTCCCCAGGGGCAGATGGCTACACCTTC. The V and J genes are TRBV18 and TRBJ1-2; possible D gene TRBD1, 6 bases. The CDR3 consists of 12 residues. Between the trimmed V and J ends, which lost 6 bases and 6 bases, there was a span of 11 bases. CDR1 and CDR2 (germline): KGHSH, LQKENI. Looking up the rest from reference TRBV18 and TRBJ1-2 gives the full variable domain: NAGVMQNPRHLVRRRGQEARLRCSPMKGHSHVYWYRQLPEEGLKFMVYLQKENIIDESGMPKERFSAEFPKEGPSILRIQQVVRGDSAAYFCASSPGADGYTFGSGTRLTVV.